This is a list of T cell receptor beta chains from one sample in a study of cytomegalovirus exposure and HLA in healthy donors. Generated by immunoSEQ multiplex PCR, the TCRdb table keeps only in-frame clones and is missing some. The sample carries 160,000 or so clones, 87% recorded once. The sequenced sample was PBMCs. These receptors all come from a woman in her 30s in good health and CMV-seronegative. Both conserved end residues are part of each CDR3. Fields, in order: clone size, V gene, J gene, D gene, CDR3 DNA, CDR3 protein. A D gene is named only where the DNA matches it firmly. Rows give clone size only sometimes, using once, few, many, or a class for an expanded clone.

>few|TRBV30|TRBJ2-3|TRBD2
TGTGCCTGGAGTGTAGGGTCTAGCGGGAGGTCAGATACGCAGTATTTT
CAWSVGSSGRSDTQYF
>.|TRBV6-5|TRBJ2-4|TRBD1
TGTGCCAGCAGCCCGGCGAGGGGGCAAAACATTCAGTACTTC
CASSPARGQNIQYF
>.|TRBV7-8|TRBJ2-1|.
TGTGCCAGCAGCTTAGTCGCCAGGGTGGATGAGCAGTTCTTC
CASSLVARVDEQFF
>.|TRBV5-1|TRBJ2-2|TRBD1
TGCGCCAGCAGCTTTTTAGGAGGACAGGGGGTCGACACCGGGGAGCTGTTTTTT
CASSFLGGQGVDTGELFF
>.|TRBV5-4|TRBJ2-2|.
TGTGCCAGCAGCCCGGACGAGGGATGGAACACCGGGGAGCTGTTTTTT
CASSPDEGWNTGELFF
>.|TRBV2|TRBJ2-7|.
TGTGCCAGCAGACAGACAGGTTCGGAGCAGTACTTC
CASRQTGSEQYF
>.|TRBV6-5|TRBJ1-2|TRBD1
TGTGCCAGCAGTCCTGTAGGGACAGGGAGGACGGGCTACACCTTC
CASSPVGTGRTGYTF
>.|TRBV18|TRBJ1-5|.
TGTGCCAGCTCACCACAGGGGGGCAATCAGCCCCAGCATTTT
CASSPQGGNQPQHF
>.|TRBV11-1|TRBJ1-1|TRBD1
TGTGCCAGCAGCACAGGGGGGAACACTGAAGCTTTCTTT
CASSTGGNTEAFF
>.|TRBV19|TRBJ1-5|.
TGTGCCAGTACCAAATCGGGAAATCAGCCCCAGCATTTT
CASTKSGNQPQHF
>.|TRBV19|TRBJ1-2|TRBD1
TGTGCCAGTAGCCGGGACAGTCTCTATGGCTACACCTTC
CASSRDSLYGYTF
>.|TRBV2|TRBJ1-2|.
TGTGCCAGCAGTGAAGCGCTAAGCGATGGCTACACCTTC
CASSEALSDGYTF
>.|TRBV6-1|TRBJ2-7|.
TGTGCCAGCAGACACCTCAACCAGGGCTCCTACGAGCAGTACTTC
CASRHLNQGSYEQYF
>once|TRBV2|TRBJ2-3|TRBD2
TGTGCCAGCAGTCTTAGCGGGGGGGCCGCGGATACGCAGTATTTT
CASSLSGGAADTQYF
>.|TRBV4-1|TRBJ2-7|.
TGCGCCAGCAGCCAAACAGCCTCCTACGAGCAGTACTTC
CASSQTASYEQYF
>.|TRBV27|TRBJ2-7|.
TGTGCCAGCAGTTTCCGTGGGAGCGGCGAGCAGTACTTC
CASSFRGSGEQYF
>.|TRBV5-1|TRBJ2-5|.
TGCGCCAGCAGCTTAGGGACACAAGAGACCCAGTACTTC
CASSLGTQETQYF
>.|TRBV10-3|TRBJ1-3|.
TGTGCCATCGGGGCTTCCTCTGGAAACACCATATATTTT
CAIGASSGNTIYF
>.|TRBV28|TRBJ1-3|TRBD1
TGTGCCAGCAGGCCCCGGACAGGGAGTGGAAACACCATATATTTT
CASRPRTGSGNTIYF
>.|TRBV7-9|TRBJ1-4|TRBD1
TGTGCCAGCAGCTTAGGGTTTGCTCGGGACAGCTCCGCAAAACTGTTTTTT
CASSLGFARDSSAKLFF
>once|TRBV6-6|TRBJ1-2|TRBD1
TGTGCCAGCAGTCCTGGGACAGGTGGGAACTATGGCTACACCTTC
CASSPGTGGNYGYTF
>once|TRBV18|TRBJ1-2|.
TGTGCCAGCTCACCACCGGCAGGATACTACTATGGCTACACCTTC
CASSPPAGYYYGYTF
>.|TRBV6-1|TRBJ2-3|TRBD1
TGTGCCAGCAATGCTGGGACAGGGACAGGAGATACGCAGTATTTT
CASNAGTGTGDTQYF
>.|TRBV18|TRBJ1-5|.
TGTGCCAGCTCGCCTCAAGGACATAATAGCAATCAGCCCCAGCATTTT
CASSPQGHNSNQPQHF